The 7 T cell receptor beta chains below were found in one sample sequenced in a study of blood T cell repertoires in COVID-19. Repertoires were generated with immunoSEQ multiplex PCR, while TCRdb's copy carries only in-frame clones and drops some. Of about 200,000 clones listed, around 84% are singletons. Sequencing was performed on peripheral blood. The receptors originated from a man aged 60 to 69 with acute or convalescent COVID-19.

A few counts support this clone. The chain recombines TRBV24-1 with TRBJ2-2; TRBD1 matches at 8 bases. V lost 7 bases to trimming and J lost 4 bases; unmatched junction nucleotides: 4. The CDR3 is 14 amino acids. The germline CDR1 and CDR2 sequences are KGHDR and SFDVKD. The chain's CDR3 is CATRGQGATGELFF. The CDR3 nucleotides read TGTGCCACCAGAGGACAGGGCGCCACCGGGGAGCTGTTTTTT.

The chain couples TRBV27 to TRBJ2-7; 7 bases match TRBD1. V lost 5 bases, J lost 6 bases, and 10 bases stayed unmatched. Per the germline V gene, CDR1 is MNHEY and CDR2 is SMNVEV (reference sequence). The CDR3 consists of 14 residues. The CDR3 is CASSPLTGNREQYF. The CDR3, as DNA: TGTGCCAGCAGTCCCCTGACAGGGAATCGCGAGCAGTACTTC.

This chain connects TRBV9 to TRBJ2-7; 8 bases align to TRBD1. With 4 bases clipped from V and 2 bases from J, the junction kept 8 bases outside the gene matches. From germline, CDR1 is SGDLS and CDR2 YYNGEE. CDR3 length equals 15 residues. The CDR3, as DNA: TGTGCCAGCAGCCCCGGACAGGGAGTTCCCTACGAGCAGTACTTC. As protein: CASSPGQGVPYEQYF.

The chain combines TRBV7-8 with TRBJ2-2; the D gene is possibly TRBD1 (5 bases). The CDR3 is 14 residues long. V lost 4 bases, J lost 8 bases, and 14 bases lay in between. Germline-derived CDR1 and CDR2 are SGHVS and FQNEAQ. CDR3 sequence (DNA): TGTGCCAGCAGCTCTACCGACAGCGCTGGGGAGCTGTTTTTT. It is translated as CASSSTDSAGELFF.

The J gene is TRBJ2-5, the V gene TRBV7-8; 8 bases are a match to TRBD1. The CDR3 length is 14 residues. The germline V gene encodes CDR1 SGHVS and CDR2 FQNEAQ. Trimming at V came to 4 bases and at J to 5 bases, leaving 6 bases not matched to a gene. The CDR3 nucleotides read TGTGCCAGCAGCTCCAACAGGGGGGTCGAGACCCAGTACTTC. This translates into CASSSNRGVETQYF.

This rearrangement joins TRBV15 to TRBJ1-1, with a weak D call TRBD1 (6 bases). The V gene lost 1 base and the J gene lost 7 bases, with 13 bases spanning the gap. Per germline, CDR1 LNHNV and CDR2 YYDKDF (reference sequence). CDR3 length equals 14 residues. The CDR3 DNA reads TGTGCCACCAGCAGAGGTAGGGGGACCCTTGAAGCTTTCTTT. This codes for CATSRGRGTLEAFF.

This rearrangement joins TRBV19 to TRBJ2-5; 7 bases agree with TRBD2. With V trimmed by 4 bases and J by 7 bases, 9 bases remained unmatched. Germline-derived CDR1 and CDR2 are LNHDA and SQIVND (reference sequence). This CDR3 spans 14 amino acids. CDR3 region: CASSTYAGDGTQYF. For the CDR3, the DNA is TGTGCCAGTAGTACCTACGCGGGGGACGGGACCCAGTACTTC. Full variable domain (missing parts from reference TRBV19 and TRBJ2-5): DGGITQSPKYLFRKEGQNVTLSCEQNLNHDAMYWYRQDPGQGLRLIYYSQIVNDFQKGDIAEGYSVSREKKESFPLTVTSAQKNPTAFYLCASSTYAGDGTQYFGPGTRLLVL.